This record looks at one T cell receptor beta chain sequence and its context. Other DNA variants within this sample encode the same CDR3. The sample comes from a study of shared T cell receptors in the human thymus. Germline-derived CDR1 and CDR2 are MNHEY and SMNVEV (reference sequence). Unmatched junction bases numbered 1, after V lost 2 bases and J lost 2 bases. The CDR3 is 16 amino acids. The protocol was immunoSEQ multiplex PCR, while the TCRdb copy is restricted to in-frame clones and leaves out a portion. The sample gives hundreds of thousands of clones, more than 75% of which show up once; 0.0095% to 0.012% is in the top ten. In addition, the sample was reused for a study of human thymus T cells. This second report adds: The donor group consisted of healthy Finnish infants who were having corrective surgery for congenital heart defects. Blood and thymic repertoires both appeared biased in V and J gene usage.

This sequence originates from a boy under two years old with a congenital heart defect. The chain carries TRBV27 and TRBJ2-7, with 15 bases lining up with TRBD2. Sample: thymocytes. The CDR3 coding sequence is TGTGCCAGCAGTTTACGGACTAGCGGGAGGGCCTACGAGCAGTACTTC. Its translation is CASSLRTSGRAYEQYF.